These 14 T cell receptor beta chains were sequenced from one sample in a study of blood T cell repertoires in COVID-19 (dated by TCRdb to about 2020). The method was the immunoSEQ multiplex PCR assay. TCRdb provides this immuneACCESS table in a form limited to in-frame rearrangements. Some clones are lacking; in checked studies, under half of them reflect an unresolved V gene, and why the rest are absent is not known. This sample lists 450,000 or so clones; 85% to 90% were detected once. Roughly 0.9% of the sample lies in the top ten. Sequencing used peripheral blood. The source of these receptors is a man aged 18 to 30 with COVID-19, enrolled during active disease.

The genes are TRBV4-1 and TRBJ1-2, with 10 bases aligning to TRBD1. This CDR3 is built from 15 residues. V lost 1 base and J lost 4; bases outside the gene matches: 3. The V gene's germline CDR1 is MGHRA and CDR2 YSYEKL. The CDR3 sequence is CASSQGGQGFYGYTF. The CDR3 bases are TGCGCCAGCAGCCAAGGGGGACAGGGGTTCTATGGCTACACCTTC.

This rearrangement joins TRBV6-1 to TRBJ2-5; D is perhaps TRBD1 (5 bases). V was cut by 0 bases and J by 4 bases, with 15 bases left in between. This CDR3 has 16 residues. CDR1 and CDR2 from the germline V gene are MNHNS and SASEGT. The CDR3 is CASSEALAGKGETQYF. As DNA, the CDR3 is TGTGCCAGCAGTGAAGCGCTGGCAGGGAAAGGAGAGACCCAGTACTTC.

The V and J genes are TRBV5-1 and TRBJ1-2, with D possibly TRBD1 on 6 matching bases. The germline V and J ends were trimmed by 4 bases and 4 bases, with 14 bases remaining between them. The CDR3 is made up of 14 amino acids. Germline CDR1 and CDR2: SGHRS and YFSETQ. CDR3 DNA: TGCGCCAGCAGCGGGGGGGACACGATCTATGGCTACACCTTC. Translation gives CASSGGDTIYGYTF.

The chain uses TRBV19 and TRBJ2-6; TRBD2 matches at 10 bases. The CDR3 is 18 residues long. V gave up 3 bases and J gave up 0 bases; unmatched junction bases: 5. In germline, CDR1 is LNHDA, CDR2 SQIVND (reference sequence). The chain's CDR3 is CASSISSGSSSGANVLTF. As DNA, the CDR3 is TGTGCCAGTAGTATTTCTAGCGGGAGCTCCTCTGGGGCCAACGTCCTGACTTTC.

The chain has TRBV13 and TRBJ2-7; a weak D match, TRBD1 (5 bases). There are 14 residues in the CDR3. Germline CDR1 PRHDT, CDR2 FYEKMQ (reference sequence). V was cut by 1 base and J by 3 bases, with 10 bases left in between. Written as DNA, the CDR3 is TGTGCCAGCAGCTTAGTAGGGGCTCACTACGAGCAGTACTTC. Its protein is CASSLVGAHYEQYF.

V usage is TRBV7-9 and J usage is TRBJ2-1, with 8 bases that match TRBD1. Trimming took 1 base from V and 4 from J; bases not matched to a gene: 3. CDR3 length: 15 amino acids. In germline, CDR1 is SEHNR, CDR2 FQNEAQ (reference sequence). The CDR3 DNA follows: TGTGCCAGCAGCTTAGTAGGGACAGGATACAATGAGCAGTTCTTC. Amino acid sequence: CASSLVGTGYNEQFF.

The rearrangement links TRBV6-4 to TRBJ2-7; a weak D match, TRBD1 (6 bases). Deletions cut 0 bases from V and 6 bases from J, with 6 bases between. The germline V gene encodes CDR1 MRHNA and CDR2 SNTAGT. This CDR3 spans 12 amino acids. The CDR3 nucleotides are TGTGCCAGCAGTGACTCCAGGGGCGAGCAGTACTTC. This codes for CASSDSRGEQYF.

The gene calls are TRBV5-5 and TRBJ2-7, with a weak D call TRBD1 (6 bases). There are 16 residues in the CDR3. V was pared by 4 bases and J by 2 bases, with 19 bases between. CDR1 and CDR2 from the germline V gene are SGHKS and YYEKEE (reference sequence). The CDR3 DNA reads TGTGCCAGCAGCCCCCCCTCCGGGACAACTGCCTACGAGCAGTACTTC. Protein sequence: CASSPPSGTTAYEQYF.

The V and J genes are TRBV7-3 and TRBJ2-3; D is uncertain. V dropped 5 bases and J dropped 0 bases, with 12 bases sitting between them. The germline V gene has CDR1 SGHTA and CDR2 FQGTGA. The CDR3 runs to 15 residues. CDR3 sequence (DNA): TGTGCCAGCAGCCCACGGTGGTCAAGCACAGATACGCAGTATTTT. Its protein is CASSPRWSSTDTQYF. Using reference TRBV7-3 and TRBJ2-3 for the parts outside the CDR3, the full variable domain is GAGVSQTPSNKVTEKGKYVELRCDPISGHTALYWYRQSLGQGPEFLIYFQGTGAADDSGLPNDRFFAVRPEGSVSTLKIQRTERGDSAVYLCASSPRWSSTDTQYFGPGTRLTVL.

The rearrangement uses TRBV7-6 and TRBJ2-1; maybe TRBD2 (6 bases). The CDR3 is made up of 16 amino acids. V shed 5 bases and J shed 0 bases, with 14 bases lying between them. From germline, CDR1 is SGHVS and CDR2 FNYEAQ. The DNA of the CDR3 is TGTGCCAGCAGCCCGAGCGGCGGGACCTCCTACAATGAGCAGTTCTTC. Its translation is CASSPSGGTSYNEQFF.

The gene calls are TRBV6-5 and TRBJ2-7, with TRBD1 matching 11 bases. The length of the CDR3 is 15 residues. With 6 bases clipped from V and 3 bases from J, the junction kept 7 bases outside the gene matches. Germline V CDR1 and CDR2: MNHEY, SVGAGI. This CDR3 is CASRYRGQGVYEQYF. The CDR3 DNA is TGTGCCAGCAGATACCGGGGACAGGGGGTCTACGAGCAGTACTTC.

The chain employs TRBV15 and TRBJ1-5; D gene uncertain. The CDR3 spans 14 residues. The germline V gene encodes CDR1 LNHNV and CDR2 YYDKDF (reference sequence). Trimming removed 8 bases from V and 0 bases from J, with 11 bases in between. In DNA form, the CDR3 reads TGTGCCACCGTCCAGACAAATAGCAATCAGCCCCAGCATTTT. This translates into CATVQTNSNQPQHF.

The rearrangement links TRBV2 to TRBJ2-1, with 11 bases that match TRBD2. This CDR3 region has 16 residues. V was clipped by 4 bases and J by 4 bases; unmatched bases: 6. Germline V lookup: CDR1 SNHLY, CDR2 FYNNEI. CDR3 region: CASSVSGGAGYNEQFF. The CDR3 coding sequence is TGTGCCAGCAGTGTTAGCGGGGGGGCCGGGTACAATGAGCAGTTCTTC.

This clone has only one observation. This chain joins TRBV7-9 and TRBJ2-7, with 9 bases matching TRBD1. Germline CDR1 SEHNR, CDR2 FQNEAQ (reference sequence). The CDR3 is 14 amino acids. Trimming at V came to 8 bases and at J to 6 bases, leaving 11 bases not matched to a gene. Here the CDR3 reads CASGRGTGRVEQYF. Here the CDR3 DNA reads TGTGCCAGCGGGCGCGGGACAGGGCGGGTCGAGCAGTACTTC.